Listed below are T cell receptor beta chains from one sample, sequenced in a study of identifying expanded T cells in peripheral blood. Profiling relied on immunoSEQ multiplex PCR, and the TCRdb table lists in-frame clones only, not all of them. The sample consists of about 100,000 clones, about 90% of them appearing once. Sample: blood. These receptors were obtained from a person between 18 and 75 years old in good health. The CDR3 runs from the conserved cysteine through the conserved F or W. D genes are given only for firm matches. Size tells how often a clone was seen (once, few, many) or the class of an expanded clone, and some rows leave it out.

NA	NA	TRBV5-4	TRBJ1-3	TGTGCCAGCAACGACGGTGGCTCTGGAAACACCATATATTTT	CASNDGGSGNTIYF
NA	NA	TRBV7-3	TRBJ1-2	TGTGCCAGCAGCTTATCACCTGGAATGGACTATGGCTACACCTTC	CASSLSPGMDYGYTF
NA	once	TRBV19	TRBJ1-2	TGTGCCAGTAGCCGAGTCGATACAGGTTCCAATGGCTACACCTTC	CASSRVDTGSNGYTF
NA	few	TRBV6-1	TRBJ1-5	TGTGCCAGCAGTGACGGCAGCAATCAGCCCCAGCATTTT	CASSDGSNQPQHF
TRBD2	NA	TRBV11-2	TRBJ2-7	TGTGCCAGCAGCTTAGGGGCTAGCGGGGGGTTCGAGCAGTACTTC	CASSLGASGGFEQYF
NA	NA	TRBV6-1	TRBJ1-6	TGTGCCAGCAGTGATGGGGAGGTTTCACCCCTCCACTTT	CASSDGEVSPLHF
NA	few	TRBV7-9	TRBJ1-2	TGTGCCAGCAGTTCAGGGTTCGGCTACACCTTC	CASSSGFGYTF
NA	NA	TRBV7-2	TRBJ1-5	TGTGCCAGCAGCTCCTACTATAGCAATCAGCCCCAGCATTTT	CASSSYYSNQPQHF
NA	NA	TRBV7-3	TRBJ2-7	TGTGCCAGCAGCTTAGGCACAGGGTACGAGCAGTACTTC	CASSLGTGYEQYF
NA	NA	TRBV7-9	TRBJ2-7	TGTGCCAGCAGCTTAGAGGGGTTGGGTAGGGTCTACACCTACGAGCAGTACTTC	CASSLEGLGRVYTYEQYF
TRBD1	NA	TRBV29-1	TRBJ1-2	TGCAGCGTTGGTGGACAGGGGGCGGGAGGCTACACCTTC	CSVGGQGAGGYTF
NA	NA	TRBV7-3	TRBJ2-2	TGTGCCAGCAGCTTAGACAACACCGGGGAGCTGTTTTTT	CASSLDNTGELFF
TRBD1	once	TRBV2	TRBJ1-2	TGTGCCAGCATGGAGGCAGTTGGAGGGACAGTGGGCTCCTGGGGCTACACCTTC	CASMEAVGGTVGSWGYTF
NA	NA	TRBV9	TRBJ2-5	TGTGCCAGCAGCGCGCGGACAGCCCAAGAGACCCAGTACTTC	CASSARTAQETQYF
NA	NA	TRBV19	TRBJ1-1	TGTGCCAGTACCCGATCCACGTTTCTGAACACTGAAGCTTTCTTT	CASTRSTFLNTEAFF
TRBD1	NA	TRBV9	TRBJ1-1	TGTGCCAGCAGCTCGGACAGGAGAAACACTGAAGCTTTCTTT	CASSSDRRNTEAFF
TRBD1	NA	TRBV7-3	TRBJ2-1	TGTGCCAGCAGCTTCAAACAGGGGGTCAGTGAGCAGTTCTTC	CASSFKQGVSEQFF
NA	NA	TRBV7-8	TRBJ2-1	TGTGCCAGCAGGAGGGGGGGTCGGGATGAGCAGTTCTTC	CASRRGGRDEQFF
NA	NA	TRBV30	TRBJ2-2	TGTGCCTGGGACACAAACACCGGGGAGCTGTTTTTT	CAWDTNTGELFF
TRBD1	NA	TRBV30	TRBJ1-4	TGTGCCTGGAGTGGACAGGGCGTAAGGGAAAAACTGTTTTTT	CAWSGQGVREKLFF
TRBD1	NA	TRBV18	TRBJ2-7	TGTGCCAGCTCACCGGTCTGGACAGGGGTTTCTGGGGAGCAGTACTTC	CASSPVWTGVSGEQYF
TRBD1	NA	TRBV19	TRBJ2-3	TGTGCCAGTAGTATAATACAGGGGGCGCGGACAGATACGCAGTATTTT	CASSIIQGARTDTQYF
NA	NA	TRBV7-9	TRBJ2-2	TGTGCCAGCAGCCTGGATGGAGGGCGGAGCACCGGGGAGCTGTTTTTT	CASSLDGGRSTGELFF
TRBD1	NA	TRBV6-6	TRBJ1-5	TGTGCCAGCAGTTACTGGGGACAGGGCAATCAGCCCCAGCATTTT	CASSYWGQGNQPQHF
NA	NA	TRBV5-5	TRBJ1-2	TGTGCCAGCAGCTTGGTAGCCGGACAGTCCTATGGCTACACCTTC	CASSLVAGQSYGYTF
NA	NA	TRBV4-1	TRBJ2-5	TGCGCCAGCAGCCAAGTGGGGGGCCGGCATGAGACCCAGTACTTC	CASSQVGGRHETQYF
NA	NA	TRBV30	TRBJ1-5	TGTGCCTGGTCCCGGGGGCACAATCAGCCCCAGCATTTT	CAWSRGHNQPQHF
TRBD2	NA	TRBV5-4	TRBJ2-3	TGTGCCAGCAGCGATTCTAGCGGGGCCACAGATACGCAGTATTTT	CASSDSSGATDTQYF
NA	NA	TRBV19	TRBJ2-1	TGTGCCAGTAGTCCTGGGGCTGGTCGGCATGAGCAGTTCTTC	CASSPGAGRHEQFF
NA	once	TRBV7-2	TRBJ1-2	TGTGCCAGCAGCTTTCCAGGGAACTATGGCTACACCTTC	CASSFPGNYGYTF
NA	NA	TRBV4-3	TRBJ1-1	TGCGCCAGCAGCCCCAAAGGGAAAGACAGACCTGAAGCTTTCTTT	CASSPKGKDRPEAFF
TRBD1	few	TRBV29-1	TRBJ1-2	TGCAGCGTTGAGCGCCAGGGGGGGTATGGCTACACCTTC	CSVERQGGYGYTF
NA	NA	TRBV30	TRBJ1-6	TGTGCCTGGAGAGGGACTTTCCTGAGCTCCTATAATTCACCCCTCCACTTT	CAWRGTFLSSYNSPLHF
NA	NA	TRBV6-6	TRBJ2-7	TGTGCCAGCAGTTACTCGAAAGAGGACCCCTACGAGCAGTACTTC	CASSYSKEDPYEQYF
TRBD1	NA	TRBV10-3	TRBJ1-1	TGTGCCATCAGTGAGGTAGGGGACAGGGGCACTGAAGCTTTCTTT	CAISEVGDRGTEAFF
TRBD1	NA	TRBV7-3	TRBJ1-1	TGTGCCAGCAGCTCGCGCAGGGGGAATGAAGCTTTCTTT	CASSSRRGNEAFF